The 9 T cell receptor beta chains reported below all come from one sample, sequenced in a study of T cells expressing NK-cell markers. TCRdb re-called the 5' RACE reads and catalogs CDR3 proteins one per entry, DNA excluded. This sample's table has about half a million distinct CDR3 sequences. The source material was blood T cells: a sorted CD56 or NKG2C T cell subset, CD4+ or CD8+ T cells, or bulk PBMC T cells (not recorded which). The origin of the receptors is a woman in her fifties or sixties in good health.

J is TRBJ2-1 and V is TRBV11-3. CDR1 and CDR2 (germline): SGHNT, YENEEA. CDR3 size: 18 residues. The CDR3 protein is CASSSSLGPAFSYNEQFF.

The CDR3 loop is CAITDPGRNTGELFF. The rearrangement links TRBV10-3 to TRBJ2-2; lacking DNA, the TRBD1 call made by TCRdb goes unchecked. The length of the CDR3 is 15 residues. The V gene's germline CDR1 is ENHRY and CDR2 SYGVKD.

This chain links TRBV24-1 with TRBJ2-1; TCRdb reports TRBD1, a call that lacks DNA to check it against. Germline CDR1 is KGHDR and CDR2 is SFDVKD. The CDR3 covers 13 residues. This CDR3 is CATTGTKGNEQFF.

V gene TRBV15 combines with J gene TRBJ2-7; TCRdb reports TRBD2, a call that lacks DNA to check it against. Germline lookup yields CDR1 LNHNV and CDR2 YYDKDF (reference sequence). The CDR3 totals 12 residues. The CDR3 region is CATSRPLSEQYF.

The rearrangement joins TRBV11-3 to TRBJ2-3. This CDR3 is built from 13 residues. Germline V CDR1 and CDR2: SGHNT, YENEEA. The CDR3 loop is CASSLDLTDTQYF.

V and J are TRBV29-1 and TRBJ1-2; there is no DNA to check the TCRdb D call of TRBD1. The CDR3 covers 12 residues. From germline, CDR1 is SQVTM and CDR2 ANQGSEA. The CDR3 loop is CSVGGQLNGYTF.

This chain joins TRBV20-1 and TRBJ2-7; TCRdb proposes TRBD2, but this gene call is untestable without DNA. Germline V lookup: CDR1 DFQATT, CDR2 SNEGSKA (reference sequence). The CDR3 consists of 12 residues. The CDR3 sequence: CSATSGSYEQYF.

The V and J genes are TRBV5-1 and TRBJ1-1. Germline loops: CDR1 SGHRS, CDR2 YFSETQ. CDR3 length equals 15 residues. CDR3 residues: CASSRDGLSNAEAFF.

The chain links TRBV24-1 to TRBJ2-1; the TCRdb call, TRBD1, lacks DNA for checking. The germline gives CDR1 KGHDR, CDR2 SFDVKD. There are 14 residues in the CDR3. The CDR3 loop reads CATSDPGVGNEQFF.